This T cell receptor beta chain was captured in a study of cytomegalovirus exposure and HLA in healthy donors. Broader study findings: Most observed TCR sequences were rare, whereas some public TCRs were detected in many donors.

Points on this clone: No antigen is known for it.

This CDR3 has 18 amino acids. The junction had 15 bases not matched to a gene; V was cut back by 5 bases and J by 9 bases. Germline V lookup: CDR1 SGHTA, CDR2 FQGTGA. TCRdb keeps only in-frame clones here, not all; method: immunoSEQ multiplex PCR. This table holds tens of thousands of clones, nearly 98% found once. The receptor was isolated from a woman between 18 and 30 years old in good health and CMV-seropositive. This sequence joins TRBV7-3 and TRBJ2-1; 14 nucleotides agree with TRBD2. Sequenced material: PBMCs. CDR3 nucleotide sequence: TGTGCCAGCAGCCGGGTGAGGGTCGGGACTAGCGGGAGTGGTGAGCAGTTCTTC. Protein product: CASSRVRVGTSGSGEQFF.